This T cell receptor (beta chain) emerged from a study of shared clonotypes between healthy human individuals. Replicate sorted-subset PCRs were loaded with 150 to 250 ng DNA, roughly 33,000 T cell genomes. Sequencing used immunoSEQ multiplex PCR; TCRdb keeps in-frame clones, though not all of them. This table holds around 980,000 clones, around 78% found once. Concerning this clone itself: Its antigen remains unknown.

Trimming stripped 5 bases from V and 4 bases from J, with 17 bases between. From germline, CDR1 is MDHEN and CDR2 SYDVKM. The CDR3 has 16 residues. General study findings and limits: Across subsets, estimated richness was generally greater for naive than for memory populations.

The sequenced sample was memory CD4+ T cells from PBMCs. Documented subset: CD45RA-negative fraction. The V gene is TRBV28, the J gene TRBJ1-4, with a possible D match to TRBD1 (5 bases). This clonotype was sampled from a man between 18 and 35 years old in good health. Some clones in this sample may be carry-over from other donors' samples. Here the CDR3 reads CASSEGGRGRNEKLFF. CDR3 bases: TGTGCCAGCAGTGAGGGCGGAAGGGGCCGTAATGAAAAACTGTTTTTT. The complete variable domain, with remaining parts taken from reference TRBV28 and TRBJ1-4, reads DVKVTQSSRYLVKRTGEKVFLECVQDMDHENMFWYRQDPGLGLRLIYFSYDVKMKEKGDIPEGYSVSREKKERFSLILESASTNQTSMYLCASSEGGRGRNEKLFFGSGTQLSVL.